The clone carrying this TCR beta chain has more than one count but fewer than ten. Its antigen is unknown. These data belong to a study of response to subunit inactivated influenza vaccine. Study-level results: The study's authors posited that every seasonal influenza vaccination enlists few new T cells.

TCRdb ran MiXCR on the RT-PCR reads and lists one entry per CDR3 protein. This table has a few hundred thousand distinct CDR3 sequences, 13% to 15% appearing once. The sample in question was PBMCs from blood, obtained 12 days after vaccination. The sequence came from a man aged 50-60 years who received an inactivated influenza vaccine.

CDR3 amino acids: CAISDQRGNSPLHF. The CDR3 DNA is TGTGCCATCAGTGATCAGAGAGGTAATTCACCCCTCCACTTT. The chain recombines TRBV10-3 with TRBJ1-6; D is uncertain. This CDR3 is 14 amino acids long. Germline V gives CDR1 ENHRY, CDR2 SYGVKD. V was clipped by 3 bases and J by 6 bases, with 9 bases between them.